This T cell receptor beta chain comes out of a study of blood T cells in healthy people across ages. Study conclusions and caveats: Older age coincided with a roughly linear decline in TCR beta diversity per million T cells. The lack of PBMC sorting stopped any conclusive naive versus antigen-experienced comparison.

Each donor gave roughly 9.2 milliliters of peripheral blood. Total RNA was extracted at no less than 5 micrograms per sample. The CDR3 spans 16 residues. The J segment lost 9 bases and the V segment lost 0 bases, leaving 9 bases of the junction unmatched. Germline V lookup: CDR1 SGDLS, CDR2 YYNGEE. It was with a sample-barcoded 5' primer and a J-beta primer mix that a second PCR of roughly 7 to 12 cycles was run. TCRdb re-called the 5' RACE reads with MiXCR, one entry per CDR3 protein. The table lists 730,000 or so distinct CDR3 sequences, about 40% of them singletons, with around a fifth in the top ten. This clonotype was seen only a few times. Its target is unknown.

This sequence was found in a woman aged 60-75 years in good health. The material sequenced was blood. This chain connects TRBV9 to TRBJ2-1; 10 bases line up with TRBD2. Here the CDR3 DNA reads TGTGCCAGCAGCGTAGGGCCTAGCGGGAGAACGAGTGAGCAGTTCTTC. This gives the protein CASSVGPSGRTSEQFF.